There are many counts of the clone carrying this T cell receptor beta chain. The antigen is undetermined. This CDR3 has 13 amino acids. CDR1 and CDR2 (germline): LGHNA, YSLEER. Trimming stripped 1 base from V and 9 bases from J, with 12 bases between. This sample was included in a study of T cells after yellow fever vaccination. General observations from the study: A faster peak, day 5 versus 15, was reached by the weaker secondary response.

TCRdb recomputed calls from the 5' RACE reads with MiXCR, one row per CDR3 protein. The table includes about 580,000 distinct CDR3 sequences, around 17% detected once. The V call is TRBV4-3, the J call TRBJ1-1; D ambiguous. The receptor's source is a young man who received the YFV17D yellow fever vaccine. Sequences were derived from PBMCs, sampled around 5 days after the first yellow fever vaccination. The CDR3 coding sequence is TGCGCCAGCAGCCAAGGACGTGGCGAAAAAGCTTTCTTT. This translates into CASSQGRGEKAFF.